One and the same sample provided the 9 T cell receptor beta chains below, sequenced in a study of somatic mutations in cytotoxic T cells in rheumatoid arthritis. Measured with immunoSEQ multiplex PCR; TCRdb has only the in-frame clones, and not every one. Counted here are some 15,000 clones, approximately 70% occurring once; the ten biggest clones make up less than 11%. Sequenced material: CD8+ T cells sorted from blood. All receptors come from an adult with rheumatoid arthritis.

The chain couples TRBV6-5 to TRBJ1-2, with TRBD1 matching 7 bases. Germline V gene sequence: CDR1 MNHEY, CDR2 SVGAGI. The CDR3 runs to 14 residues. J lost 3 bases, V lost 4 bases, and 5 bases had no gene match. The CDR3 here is CASSSGQQDYGYTF. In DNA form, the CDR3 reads TGTGCCAGCAGTTCGGGACAGCAGGACTATGGCTACACCTTC.

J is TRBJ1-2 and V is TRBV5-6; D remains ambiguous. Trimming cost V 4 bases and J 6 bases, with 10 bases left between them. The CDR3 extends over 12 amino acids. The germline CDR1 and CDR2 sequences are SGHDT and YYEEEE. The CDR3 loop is CASSPSENGYTF. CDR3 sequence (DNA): TGTGCCAGCAGCCCAAGCGAAAATGGCTACACCTTC.

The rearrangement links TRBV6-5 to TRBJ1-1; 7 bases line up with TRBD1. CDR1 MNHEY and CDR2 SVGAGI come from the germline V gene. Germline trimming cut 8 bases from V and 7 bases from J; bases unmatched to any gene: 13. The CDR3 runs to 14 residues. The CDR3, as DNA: TGTGCCAGCGCACCTGGGACAGCTAAAGTTGAAGCTTTCTTT. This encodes CASAPGTAKVEAFF.

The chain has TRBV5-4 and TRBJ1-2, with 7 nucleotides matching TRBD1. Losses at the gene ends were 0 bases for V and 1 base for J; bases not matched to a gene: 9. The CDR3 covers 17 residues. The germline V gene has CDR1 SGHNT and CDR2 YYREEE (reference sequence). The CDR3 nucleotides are TGTGCCAGCAGCTTGGAGGGGGCGGCCGCCCTTAACTATGGCTACACCTTC. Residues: CASSLEGAAALNYGYTF.

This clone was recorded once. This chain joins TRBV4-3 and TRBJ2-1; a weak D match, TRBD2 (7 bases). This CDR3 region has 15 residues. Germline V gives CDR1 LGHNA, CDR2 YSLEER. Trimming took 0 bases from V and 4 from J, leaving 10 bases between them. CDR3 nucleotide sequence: TGCGCCAGCAGCCAAGACGGGGGGCGATACAATGAGCAGTTCTTC. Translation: CASSQDGGRYNEQFF.

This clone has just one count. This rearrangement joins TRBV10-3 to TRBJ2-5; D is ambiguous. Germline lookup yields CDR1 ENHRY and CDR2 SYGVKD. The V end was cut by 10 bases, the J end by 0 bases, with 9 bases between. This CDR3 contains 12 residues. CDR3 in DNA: TGTGCCACAAAGCGTGACCAAGAGACCCAGTACTTC. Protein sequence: CATKRDQETQYF.

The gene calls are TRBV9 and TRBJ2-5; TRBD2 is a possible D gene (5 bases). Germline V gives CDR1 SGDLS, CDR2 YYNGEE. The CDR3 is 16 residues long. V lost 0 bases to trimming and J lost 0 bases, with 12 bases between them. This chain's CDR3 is CASSVEASLNQETQYF. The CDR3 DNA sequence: TGTGCCAGCAGCGTAGAGGCTAGCTTAAACCAAGAGACCCAGTACTTC.

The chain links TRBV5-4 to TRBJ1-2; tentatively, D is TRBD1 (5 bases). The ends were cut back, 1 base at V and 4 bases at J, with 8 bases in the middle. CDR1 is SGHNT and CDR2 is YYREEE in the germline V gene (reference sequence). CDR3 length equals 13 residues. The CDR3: CASSLSGGYGYTF. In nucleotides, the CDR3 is TGTGCCAGCAGCTTGTCTGGGGGCTATGGCTACACCTTC.

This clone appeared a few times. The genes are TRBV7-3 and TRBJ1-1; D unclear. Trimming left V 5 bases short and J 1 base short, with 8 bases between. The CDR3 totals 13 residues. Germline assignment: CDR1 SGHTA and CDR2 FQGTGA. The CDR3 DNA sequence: TGTGCCAGCAGCCCCCGGGGGAACACTGAAGCTTTCTTT. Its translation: CASSPRGNTEAFF.